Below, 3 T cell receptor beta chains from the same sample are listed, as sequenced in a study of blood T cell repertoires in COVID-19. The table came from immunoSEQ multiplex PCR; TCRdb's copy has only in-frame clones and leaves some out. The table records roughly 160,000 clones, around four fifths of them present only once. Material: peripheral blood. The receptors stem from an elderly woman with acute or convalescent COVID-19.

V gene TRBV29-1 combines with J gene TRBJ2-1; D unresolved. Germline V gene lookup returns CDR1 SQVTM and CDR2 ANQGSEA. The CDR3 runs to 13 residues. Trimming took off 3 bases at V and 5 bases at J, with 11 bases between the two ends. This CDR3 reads CSVDRSNDNEQFF. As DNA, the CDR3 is TGCAGCGTTGATCGGTCCAACGACAATGAGCAGTTCTTC.

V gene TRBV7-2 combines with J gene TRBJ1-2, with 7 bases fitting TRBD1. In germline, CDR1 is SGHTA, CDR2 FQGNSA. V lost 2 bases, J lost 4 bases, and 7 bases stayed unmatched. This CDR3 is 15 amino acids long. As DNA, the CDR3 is TGTGCCAGCAGCTTACGGTCAGGGGGTGCCTATGGCTACACCTTC. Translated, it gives CASSLRSGGAYGYTF.

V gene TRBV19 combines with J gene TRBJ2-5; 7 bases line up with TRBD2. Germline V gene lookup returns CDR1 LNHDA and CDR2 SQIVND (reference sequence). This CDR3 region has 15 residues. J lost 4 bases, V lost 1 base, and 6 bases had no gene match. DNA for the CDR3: TGTGCCAGTAGTATAGGAAGGACTAGGAGAGAGACCCAGTACTTC. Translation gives CASSIGRTRRETQYF.